Listed below are T cell receptor beta chains from one sample, sequenced in a study of identical twins. TCRdb re-analysed the 5' RACE reads in MiXCR, keeping a single row per CDR3 protein. The sample holds some 790,000 distinct CDR3 sequences, about 20% seen once. This same sample was also part of a study on T cells expressing NK-cell markers.

The sample consisted of PBMCs. All receptors derive from a woman aged 18-30 years in good health. Each CDR3 is given with its conserved first and last residue. The D gene is left open where the match is weak. Some rows have no size entry. The others give once, few or many, or a class for an expanded clone.

len: 14; abundance: few; d_gene: TRBD1; v_gene: TRBV27; j_gene: TRBJ1-1; CDR3nt: TGTGCCAGCAGTGTGGACAGGGTCAACACTGAAGCTTTCTTT; CDR3aa: CASSVDRVNTEAFF
len: 17; abundance: few; d_gene: -; v_gene: TRBV18; j_gene: TRBJ2-7; CDR3nt: TGTGCCAGCTCACCACGGCCGGGAAATAGGGTCAAGAGAGAGCAGTACTTC; CDR3aa: CASSPRPGNRVKREQYF
len: 13; abundance: -; d_gene: TRBD1; v_gene: TRBV20-1; j_gene: TRBJ2-5; CDR3nt: TGCAGTGCTGATGTCCCACAGGGGGAGACCCAGTACTTC; CDR3aa: CSADVPQGETQYF
len: 14; abundance: -; d_gene: -; v_gene: TRBV6-5; j_gene: TRBJ1-2; CDR3nt: TGTGCCAGCAGTTACAGGGGGGCTCACTATGGCTACACCTTC; CDR3aa: CASSYRGAHYGYTF
len: 14; abundance: few; d_gene: -; v_gene: TRBV12-3/TRBV12-4; j_gene: TRBJ1-6; CDR3nt: TGTGCCAGCAGTCGCCGGGACACGAATTCACCCCTCCACTTT; CDR3aa: CASSRRDTNSPLHF
len: 15; abundance: few; d_gene: -; v_gene: TRBV9; j_gene: TRBJ2-7; CDR3nt: TGTGCCAGCAGCGTAGAGGGGGAGGGGGCAAACGAGCAGTACTTC; CDR3aa: CASSVEGEGANEQYF
len: 13; abundance: -; d_gene: -; v_gene: TRBV20-1; j_gene: TRBJ2-7; CDR3nt: TGCAGTGCTAGAGCTCCGGGGTCCTACGAGCAGTACTTC; CDR3aa: CSARAPGSYEQYF
len: 14; abundance: few; d_gene: TRBD2; v_gene: TRBV20-1; j_gene: TRBJ2-5; CDR3nt: TGCAGTGCTAGCCCCAGCGGGGGGCCAGGGAGCCAGTACTTC; CDR3aa: CSASPSGGPGSQYF
len: 15; abundance: once; d_gene: -; v_gene: TRBV3-1; j_gene: TRBJ2-5; CDR3nt: TGTGCCAGCAGCCGAAATTGGGCGTTACAAGAGACCCAGTACTTC; CDR3aa: CASSRNWALQETQYF
len: 15; abundance: -; d_gene: -; v_gene: TRBV5-5; j_gene: TRBJ2-5; CDR3nt: TGTGCCAGCAGCTTGGGTGGGACATTCCAAGAGACCCAGTACTTC; CDR3aa: CASSLGGTFQETQYF
len: 16; abundance: once; d_gene: TRBD2; v_gene: TRBV6-2/TRBV6-3; j_gene: TRBJ2-7; CDR3nt: TGTGCCAGCAGTTACGGAGATAGCGGGTCATCCTACGAGCAGAACTTC; CDR3aa: CASSYGDSGSSYEQNF
len: 13; abundance: -; d_gene: -; v_gene: TRBV10-1; j_gene: TRBJ2-1; CDR3nt: TGCGCCAGCAGTGAGTCGGGAGGAGATGAGCAGTTCTTC; CDR3aa: CASSESGGDEQFF
len: 15; abundance: -; d_gene: -; v_gene: TRBV12-3/TRBV12-4; j_gene: TRBJ2-3; CDR3nt: TGTGCCAGCAGTCCGGACCGTCAAGCACAGATTGGGCAGTATTTT; CDR3aa: CASSPDRQAQIGQYF
len: 13; abundance: few; d_gene: -; v_gene: TRBV3-1; j_gene: TRBJ1-1; CDR3nt: TGTGCCAGCAGCCAAGCTTCTTGGACAGAAGCTTTCTTT; CDR3aa: CASSQASWTEAFF
len: 14; abundance: -; d_gene: -; v_gene: TRBV12-3/TRBV12-4; j_gene: TRBJ1-5; CDR3nt: TGTGCCAGCAGTTATACGGGGGGAAATGGACCCCAGCATTTT; CDR3aa: CASSYTGGNGPQHF
len: 22; abundance: -; d_gene: TRBD2; v_gene: TRBV29-1; j_gene: TRBJ2-1; CDR3nt: TGCAGCGTTGAAGACGTAGTGGGGGTCGAGGGTACCTCTAGCGGGAGAATCGATGAGCAGTTCTTC; CDR3aa: CSVEDVVGVEGTSSGRIDEQFF
len: 15; abundance: -; d_gene: -; v_gene: TRBV27; j_gene: TRBJ2-2; CDR3nt: TGTGCCAGCAGTTTAATGGCGAGTGGGACCGGGGAGCTGTTTTTT; CDR3aa: CASSLMASGTGELFF
len: 14; abundance: few; d_gene: TRBD1; v_gene: TRBV20-1; j_gene: TRBJ2-7; CDR3nt: TGCAGTGCTCCTGACCGGGACAGGGTCTACGAGCAGTACTTC; CDR3aa: CSAPDRDRVYEQYF
len: 16; abundance: -; d_gene: TRBD1; v_gene: TRBV14; j_gene: TRBJ2-7; CDR3nt: TGTGCCAGCAGCCTACGAACCGGGACAGGGAGGTACGAGCAGTACTTC; CDR3aa: CASSLRTGTGRYEQYF
len: 14; abundance: few; d_gene: -; v_gene: TRBV20-1; j_gene: TRBJ1-5; CDR3nt: TGCAGTGCTAGAGATCAAGGATCGAATCAGCCCCAGCATTTT; CDR3aa: CSARDQGSNQPQHF
len: 14; abundance: few; d_gene: TRBD1; v_gene: TRBV27; j_gene: TRBJ2-7; CDR3nt: TGTGCCAGCGCAAAAGGACAGGGAGAATACGAGCAGTACTTC; CDR3aa: CASAKGQGEYEQYF
len: 15; abundance: few; d_gene: TRBD2; v_gene: TRBV25-1; j_gene: TRBJ2-1; CDR3nt: TGTGCCAGCAGTGAGGGGCTAGCGGGATGGGTTGAGCAGTTCTTC; CDR3aa: CASSEGLAGWVEQFF
len: 12; abundance: -; d_gene: -; v_gene: TRBV20-1; j_gene: TRBJ2-1; CDR3nt: TGCAGTGCCCCGGGAGCTAACAATGAGCAGTTCTTC; CDR3aa: CSAPGANNEQFF
len: 15; abundance: few; d_gene: -; v_gene: TRBV7-6; j_gene: TRBJ2-2; CDR3nt: TGTGCCAGCAGCTTAAAACTCGCGAACACCGGGGAGCTGTTTTTT; CDR3aa: CASSLKLANTGELFF
len: 12; abundance: -; d_gene: -; v_gene: TRBV20-1; j_gene: TRBJ2-1; CDR3nt: TGCAGTGCTCGTATACAGGGTAATGAGCAGTTCTTC; CDR3aa: CSARIQGNEQFF
len: 14; abundance: -; d_gene: -; v_gene: TRBV12-3/TRBV12-4; j_gene: TRBJ2-5; CDR3nt: TGTGCCAGCAGTCCGCTAGGGCGGCAAGAGACCCAGTACTTC; CDR3aa: CASSPLGRQETQYF
len: 14; abundance: -; d_gene: -; v_gene: TRBV7-9; j_gene: TRBJ2-6; CDR3nt: TGTGCCAGCAGCCACAAATCTGGGGCCAACGTCCTGACTTTC; CDR3aa: CASSHKSGANVLTF
len: 14; abundance: -; d_gene: -; v_gene: TRBV7-2; j_gene: TRBJ2-7; CDR3nt: TGTGCCAGCAGCTTGGTTGGTGGGCTAGACGAGCAGTACTTC; CDR3aa: CASSLVGGLDEQYF
len: 13; abundance: few; d_gene: -; v_gene: TRBV20-1; j_gene: TRBJ2-1; CDR3nt: TGCAGTGCTAGCCCGGGGTCTGGCAATGAGCAGTTCTTC; CDR3aa: CSASPGSGNEQFF
len: 14; abundance: few; d_gene: -; v_gene: TRBV5-1; j_gene: TRBJ2-3; CDR3nt: TGCGCCTGGAGCAGGGGACCTATCGGGGATACGCAGTATTTT; CDR3aa: CAWSRGPIGDTQYF
len: 14; abundance: -; d_gene: -; v_gene: TRBV9; j_gene: TRBJ2-1; CDR3nt: TGTGCCAGCAGCGCCCAACTAGGTAACAATGAGCAGTTCTTC; CDR3aa: CASSAQLGNNEQFF
len: 15; abundance: -; d_gene: TRBD1; v_gene: TRBV7-9; j_gene: TRBJ1-3; CDR3nt: TGTGCCAGCAGTTGGGGACAGGGTGACGGAAACACCATATATTTT; CDR3aa: CASSWGQGDGNTIYF
len: 15; abundance: -; d_gene: -; v_gene: TRBV5-1; j_gene: TRBJ2-1; CDR3nt: TGCGCCAGCAGCGGCGGAATGAGCTCCTACAATGAGCAGTTCTTC; CDR3aa: CASSGGMSSYNEQFF
len: 15; abundance: few; d_gene: -; v_gene: TRBV12-3/TRBV12-4; j_gene: TRBJ2-1; CDR3nt: TGTGCCAGCAGTTTCTGGGGAGCGGCCTACAATGAGCAGTTCTTC; CDR3aa: CASSFWGAAYNEQFF
len: 14; abundance: few; d_gene: -; v_gene: TRBV20-1; j_gene: TRBJ1-5; CDR3nt: TGCAGTGCTAGACCAACAGGCGCAGGACAGCCCCAGCATTTT; CDR3aa: CSARPTGAGQPQHF
len: 13; abundance: many; d_gene: TRBD1; v_gene: TRBV7-2; j_gene: TRBJ1-1; CDR3nt: TGTGCCAGCAGCTGGGACAGGAACACTGAAGCTTTCTTT; CDR3aa: CASSWDRNTEAFF
len: 17; abundance: few; d_gene: -; v_gene: TRBV18; j_gene: TRBJ2-1; CDR3nt: TGTGCCAGCTCACCGGGTCGGCAGGGGGGGAGCTACAATGAGCAGTTCTTC; CDR3aa: CASSPGRQGGSYNEQFF
len: 14; abundance: -; d_gene: -; v_gene: TRBV5-6; j_gene: TRBJ2-3; CDR3nt: TGTGCCAGCAGCCCTGGGACTCGTGAAGATACGCAGTATTTT; CDR3aa: CASSPGTREDTQYF
len: 13; abundance: -; d_gene: TRBD1; v_gene: TRBV12-3/TRBV12-4; j_gene: TRBJ1-1; CDR3nt: TGTGCCAGCAGTTCAGGGGGACGCGCTGAAGCTTTCTTT; CDR3aa: CASSSGGRAEAFF
len: 16; abundance: -; d_gene: TRBD2; v_gene: TRBV10-3; j_gene: TRBJ2-3; CDR3nt: TGTGCCATCAGTGCCGGAGCGGGGGTCGGCACAGATACGCAGTATTTT; CDR3aa: CAISAGAGVGTDTQYF
len: 14; abundance: few; d_gene: TRBD1; v_gene: TRBV5-1; j_gene: TRBJ2-7; CDR3nt: TGCGCCAGCAGCTCGGGACAGGCACCCTACGAGCAGTACTTC; CDR3aa: CASSSGQAPYEQYF
len: 15; abundance: -; d_gene: TRBD2; v_gene: TRBV12-3/TRBV12-4; j_gene: TRBJ2-3; CDR3nt: TGTGCCAGCAGTTCCGGGACTAGCGGGGATGATACGCAGTATTTT; CDR3aa: CASSSGTSGDDTQYF
len: 16; abundance: many; d_gene: TRBD2; v_gene: TRBV5-1; j_gene: TRBJ2-7; CDR3nt: TGCGCCAGCAGCCCCCCAACTAGCGGGGGATCCTACGAGCAGTACTTC; CDR3aa: CASSPPTSGGSYEQYF
len: 16; abundance: -; d_gene: TRBD1; v_gene: TRBV6-1; j_gene: TRBJ2-3; CDR3nt: TGTGCCAGCAGACTTACAGGGGCCTATGGCACAGATACGCAGTATTTT; CDR3aa: CASRLTGAYGTDTQYF
len: 14; abundance: -; d_gene: -; v_gene: TRBV5-1; j_gene: TRBJ2-5; CDR3nt: TGCGCCAGCATGCTTGGTGGAGCAGAAGAGACCCAGTACTTC; CDR3aa: CASMLGGAEETQYF
len: 13; abundance: many; d_gene: -; v_gene: TRBV12-3/TRBV12-4; j_gene: TRBJ1-5; CDR3nt: TGTGCCAGCAGTTTTTCCGGGAGGCAGCCCCAGCATTTT; CDR3aa: CASSFSGRQPQHF
len: 15; abundance: few; d_gene: TRBD1; v_gene: TRBV7-9; j_gene: TRBJ1-2; CDR3nt: TGTGCCAGCAGCGCCGGGACAGGGGGGATCTATGGCTACACCTTC; CDR3aa: CASSAGTGGIYGYTF
len: 15; abundance: -; d_gene: TRBD1; v_gene: TRBV10-3; j_gene: TRBJ2-3; CDR3nt: TGTGCCATCAGGATGACAGGGGCGGGCACAGATACGCAGTATTTT; CDR3aa: CAIRMTGAGTDTQYF
len: 13; abundance: -; d_gene: TRBD2; v_gene: TRBV20-1; j_gene: TRBJ2-7; CDR3nt: TGCAGTGCACCGGGACTAGCATCCTACGAGCAGTACTTC; CDR3aa: CSAPGLASYEQYF
len: 15; abundance: -; d_gene: -; v_gene: TRBV5-1; j_gene: TRBJ2-1; CDR3nt: TGCGCCAGCAGCTCGCCCGGCTTAGGTTCAAATGAGCAGTTCTTC; CDR3aa: CASSSPGLGSNEQFF
len: 18; abundance: -; d_gene: -; v_gene: TRBV20-1; j_gene: TRBJ2-1; CDR3nt: TGCAGTGCCCCACCGCCCTTCTCCATACTGAGGGATTACAATGAGCAGTTCTTC; CDR3aa: CSAPPPFSILRDYNEQFF
len: 14; abundance: few; d_gene: -; v_gene: TRBV7-2; j_gene: TRBJ2-7; CDR3nt: TGTGCCAGCAGCAGTTTGGGCGGTACCTACGAGCAGTACTTC; CDR3aa: CASSSLGGTYEQYF